What follows is one T cell receptor beta chain and its context. Next came a second PCR, run for roughly 6 to 11 cycles, which used a sample-barcoded 5' primer along with a J-beta primer mix. MiXCR, run by TCRdb on the 5' RACE reads, gives a single entry per CDR3 protein. The top ten clones hold over 6.5% of a sample with about 1,400,000 distinct CDR3 sequences, around 55% of them seen once. The length of the CDR3 is 13 residues. Looked up from germline, CDR1 is MNHNS and CDR2 is SASEGT. V lost 1 base, J lost 6 bases, and 10 bases lay in between. The data were taken from a study of blood T cells in healthy people across ages.

Sequenced sample: blood. This receptor was obtained from a man younger than 35 in good health. This chain connects TRBV6-1 to TRBJ2-7; D is undetermined. CDR3 loop: CASSEEWISEQYF. The CDR3 DNA is TGTGCCAGCAGTGAAGAGTGGATTTCCGAGCAGTACTTC.